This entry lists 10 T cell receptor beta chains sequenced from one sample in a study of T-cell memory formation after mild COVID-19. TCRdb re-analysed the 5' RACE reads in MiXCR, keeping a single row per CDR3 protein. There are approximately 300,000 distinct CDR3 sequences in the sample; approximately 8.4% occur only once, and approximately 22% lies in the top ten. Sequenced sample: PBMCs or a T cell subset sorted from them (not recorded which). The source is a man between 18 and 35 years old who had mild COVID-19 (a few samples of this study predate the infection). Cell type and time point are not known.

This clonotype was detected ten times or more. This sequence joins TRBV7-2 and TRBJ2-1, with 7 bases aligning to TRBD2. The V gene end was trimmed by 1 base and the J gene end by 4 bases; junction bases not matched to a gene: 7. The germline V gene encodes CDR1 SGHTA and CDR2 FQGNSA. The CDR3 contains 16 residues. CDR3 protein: CASSLVRLAVYNEQFF. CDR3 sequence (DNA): TGTGCCAGCAGCTTAGTGCGTCTAGCGGTTTACAATGAGCAGTTCTTC. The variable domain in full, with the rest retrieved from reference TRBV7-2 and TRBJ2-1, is GAGVSQSPSNKVTEKGKDVELRCDPISGHTALYWYRQSLGQGLEFLIYFQGNSAPDKSGLPSDRFSAERTGGSVSTLTIQRTQQEDSAVYLCASSLVRLAVYNEQFFGPGTRLTVL.

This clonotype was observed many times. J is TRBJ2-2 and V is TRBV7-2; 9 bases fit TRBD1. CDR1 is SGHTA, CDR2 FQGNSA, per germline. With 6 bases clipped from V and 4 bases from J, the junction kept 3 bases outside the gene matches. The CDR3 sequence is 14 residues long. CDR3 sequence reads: CASRMTGGTGELFF. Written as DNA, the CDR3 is TGTGCCAGCAGGATGACAGGGGGCACCGGGGAGCTGTTTTTT.

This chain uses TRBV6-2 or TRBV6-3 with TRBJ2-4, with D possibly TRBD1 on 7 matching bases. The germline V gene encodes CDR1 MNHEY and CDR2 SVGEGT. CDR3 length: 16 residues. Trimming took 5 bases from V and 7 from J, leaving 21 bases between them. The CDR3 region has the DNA TGTGCCAGCAGTCAACCCCGACAGGGAGGCGGGAACATTCAGTACTTC. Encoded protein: CASSQPRQGGGNIQYF.

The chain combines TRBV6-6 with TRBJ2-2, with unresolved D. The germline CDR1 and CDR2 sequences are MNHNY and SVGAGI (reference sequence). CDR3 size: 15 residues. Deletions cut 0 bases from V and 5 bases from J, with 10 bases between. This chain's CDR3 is CASSYSPGHTGELFF. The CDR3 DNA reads TGTGCCAGCAGTTACTCGCCAGGTCATACCGGGGAGCTGTTTTTT.

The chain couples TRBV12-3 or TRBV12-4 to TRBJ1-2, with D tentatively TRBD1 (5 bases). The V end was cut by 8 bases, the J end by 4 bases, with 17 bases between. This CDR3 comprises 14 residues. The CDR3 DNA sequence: TGTGCCAGCGGTCCCCGGTACAGGTTCTATGGCTACACCTTC. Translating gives CASGPRYRFYGYTF.

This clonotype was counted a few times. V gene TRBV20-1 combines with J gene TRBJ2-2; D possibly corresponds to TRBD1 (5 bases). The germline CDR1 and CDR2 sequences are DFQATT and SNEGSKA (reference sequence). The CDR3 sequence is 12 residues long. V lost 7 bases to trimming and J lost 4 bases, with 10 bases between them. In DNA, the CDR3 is TGCAGTGTCCTCACAGGCACCGGGGAGCTGTTTTTT. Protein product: CSVLTGTGELFF.

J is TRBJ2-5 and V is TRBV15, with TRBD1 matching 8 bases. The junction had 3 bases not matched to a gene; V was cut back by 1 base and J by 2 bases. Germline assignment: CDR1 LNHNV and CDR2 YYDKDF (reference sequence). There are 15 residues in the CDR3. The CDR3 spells CATSRGGTGQETQYF. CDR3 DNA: TGTGCCACCAGCAGAGGAGGGACAGGACAAGAGACCCAGTACTTC. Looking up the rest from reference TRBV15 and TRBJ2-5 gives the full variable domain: DAMVIQNPRYQVTQFGKPVTLSCSQTLNHNVMYWYQQKSSQAPKLLFHYYDKDFNNEADTPDNFQSRRPNTSFCFLDIRSPGLGDTAMYLCATSRGGTGQETQYFGPGTRLLVL.

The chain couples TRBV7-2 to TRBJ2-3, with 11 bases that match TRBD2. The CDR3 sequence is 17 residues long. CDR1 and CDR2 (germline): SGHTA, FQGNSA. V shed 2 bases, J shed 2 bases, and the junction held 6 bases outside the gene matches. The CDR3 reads CASSLYPLAGVTDTQYF. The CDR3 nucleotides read TGTGCCAGCAGCTTATACCCACTAGCGGGGGTCACAGATACGCAGTATTTT.

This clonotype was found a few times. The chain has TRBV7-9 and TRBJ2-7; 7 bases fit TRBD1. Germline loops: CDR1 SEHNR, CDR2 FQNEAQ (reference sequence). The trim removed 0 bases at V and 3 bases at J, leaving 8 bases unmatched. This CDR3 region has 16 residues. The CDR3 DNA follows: TGTGCCAGCAGCTTAGCGATGGGACAGTTGGTCTACGAGCAGTACTTC. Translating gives CASSLAMGQLVYEQYF.

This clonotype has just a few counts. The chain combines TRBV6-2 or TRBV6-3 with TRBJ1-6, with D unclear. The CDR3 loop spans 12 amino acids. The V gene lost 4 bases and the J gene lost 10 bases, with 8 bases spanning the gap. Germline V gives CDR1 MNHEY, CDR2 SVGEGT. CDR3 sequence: CASSLPASPLHF. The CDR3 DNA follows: TGTGCCAGCAGTTTACCCGCGTCACCCCTCCACTTT.